Sequencing of this T cell receptor beta chain was carried out in a study of T cell repertoires in cytomegalovirus infection. Across the study: Indications came from public TCR beta signatures; they pointed to CMV infection and to a matching HLA type. Findings of the study overall: Dominant in the ex vivo response were TCR beta clonotypes restricted by HLA-C and specific for CMV. Cumulative public TCR beta family frequency identified CMV carriers with the relevant HLA.

This clonotype was detected a few times. Its antigen is not identified. TCRdb re-called the reads with MiXCR, one entry per CDR3 protein. The data contain around 350,000 distinct CDR3 sequences, approximately 18% of them singletons. V was trimmed by 3 bases and J by 8 bases, leaving 11 bases between them. The CDR3 covers 13 residues. Sequences were obtained from PBMCs. The chain combines TRBV12-3 or TRBV12-4 with TRBJ1-5, with D uncertain. The TCR originated in a human donor in good health (CMV status not recorded). Some clones in this sample may be carry-over from other donors' samples. The CDR3 bases are TGTGCCAGCAGTTTGTCCGGCACGGAGCCCCAGCATTTT. Residues: CASSLSGTEPQHF.